This T cell receptor beta chain originates from a study of blood T cell repertoires in COVID-19. The CDR3 has 13 residues. CDR1 and CDR2 from the germline V gene are LNHNV and YYDKDF (reference sequence). After removal of 3 bases from V and 4 bases from J, the junction contained 0 bases not matched to a gene. This table comes from immunoSEQ multiplex PCR, and its TCRdb copy is limited to in-frame clones, with some not included. The sample yields 290,000 or so clones, 90% seen once. The gene calls are TRBV15 and TRBJ2-5, with TRBD1 matching 9 bases. The sequence was collected from a woman younger than 35 with acute COVID-19. The sequencing input was PBMCs or T cells enriched from blood (not recorded which). The chain's CDR3 is CATSRDRGETQYF. The CDR3 DNA reads TGTGCCACCAGCAGGGACAGGGGAGAGACCCAGTACTTC.